This T cell receptor beta chain was captured in a study of blood T cells in healthy people across ages. Sample-barcoded 5' priming and a J-beta primer mix drove a second PCR of about 6 to 12 cycles. Each cDNA molecule was tagged by a template-switch adaptor with 12 random nucleotides. Each CDR3 protein gets one entry after TCRdb re-called the 5' RACE reads with MiXCR. Found here are over a million distinct CDR3 sequences, approximately 25% of them singletons; the top ten hold around 0.75%. From germline, CDR1 is LNHNV and CDR2 YYDKDF (reference sequence). This CDR3 contains 18 residues. V shed 4 bases and J 1 base; nucleotides not matched to a gene: 10. These same data were also listed under a study on T cells of mothers and their children. According to that study: Addition of sample barcodes and 2-4 random nucleotides occurred through the M1S primer of the second PCR.

The receptor was isolated from a girl aged 2-10 years in good health. The chain carries TRBV15 and TRBJ2-6, with 7 bases lining up with TRBD2. The source material was blood. CDR3 DNA: TGTGCCACCAGCAATAGGGGAGGGTCCGCGTCTGGGGCCAACGTCCTGACTTTC. The encoded protein is CATSNRGGSASGANVLTF.